These T cell receptor beta chains were read from a single sample in a study of blood T cell repertoires in COVID-19. Sequencing used immunoSEQ multiplex PCR; TCRdb keeps in-frame clones, though not all of them. The sample comprises 200,000 to 250,000 clones, around nine tenths of which are singletons, and approximately 3.5% rests with the top ten. The sample taken for sequencing was PBMCs or T cells enriched from blood (not recorded which). The receptors shown here come from a woman in her 30s who had been exposed to COVID-19. CDR3s include the opening cysteine and the closing phenylalanine or tryptophan. D genes are given only for firm matches. A row's size may be missing; if present it is once, few, many or a size class.

abundance | d_gene | j_gene | v_gene | CDR3nt | CDR3aa
NA | TRBD1 | TRBJ1-6 | TRBV10-3 | TGTGCCATCAGTGTTCAGGGGGATTCACCCCTCCACTTT | CAISVQGDSPLHF
once | TRBD1 | TRBJ1-1 | TRBV30 | TGTGCCTGGGCTTCGGACAGGGAACGAGAAGCTTTCTTT | CAWASDREREAFF
few | NA | TRBJ2-7 | TRBV6-5 | TGTGCCAGCAGCCACCTAGGCTACGAGCAGTACTTC | CASSHLGYEQYF
NA | NA | TRBJ1-5 | TRBV7-9 | TGTGCCAGCAGCTTGGGGCCCAATCAGCCCCAGCATTTT | CASSLGPNQPQHF
NA | TRBD1 | TRBJ2-7 | TRBV7-9 | TGTGCCAGCAGCTTTTCGGACAGGGGAATTGGGGAGCAGTACTTC | CASSFSDRGIGEQYF
NA | TRBD2 | TRBJ2-1 | TRBV6-1 | TGTGCCAGCAGTGAGCCTGGACTAGCGGGGACGAATGAGCAGTTCTTC | CASSEPGLAGTNEQFF
NA | TRBD1 | TRBJ2-7 | TRBV6-5 | TGTGCCAGCATTGGGACAGGCGGCTACGAGCAGTACTTC | CASIGTGGYEQYF
NA | NA | TRBJ1-1 | TRBV5-1 | TGCGCCAGCAGGACAGTAGTGAACACTGAAGCTTTCTTT | CASRTVVNTEAFF
NA | NA | TRBJ2-4 | TRBV7-9 | TGTGCCAGCAGCCCTAATCTGGACAGAGGCAAAAACATTCAGTACTTC | CASSPNLDRGKNIQYF
NA | TRBD1 | TRBJ2-3 | TRBV2 | TGTGCCAGCATAGGGGGCCTGACCCTTCTTCAAACGTTTTTT | CASIGGLTLLQTFF
NA | NA | TRBJ1-1 | TRBV5-1 | TGCGCCAGCAGCTCTCAGGGGATGAACACTGAAGCTTTCTTT | CASSSQGMNTEAFF
NA | TRBD2 | TRBJ2-1 | TRBV29-1 | TGCAGCGCAGAACTAGCGGGAGAAACCTACAATGAGCAGTTCTTC | CSAELAGETYNEQFF
NA | TRBD2 | TRBJ2-1 | TRBV5-1 | TGCGCCAGCAGTACAACTAGCGGGGGGTACAATGAGCAGTTCTTC | CASSTTSGGYNEQFF
NA | NA | TRBJ1-5 | TRBV21-1 | TGTGCCAGCAGCAACAGCTGGGACAGGGGTACCGAAGCAAATCAGCCCCAGCATTTT | CASSNSWDRGTEANQPQHF
NA | TRBD1 | TRBJ1-1 | TRBV6-5 | TGTGCCAGCAGTTATGGGGGACAGGGGAACACTGAAGCTTTCTTT | CASSYGGQGNTEAFF
NA | NA | TRBJ1-4 | TRBV7-9 | TGTGCCAGCAGCTTCTTACCGGCGGGCGCTAATGAAAAACTGTTTTTT | CASSFLPAGANEKLFF
once | TRBD1 | TRBJ1-1 | TRBV29-1 | TGCAGCGCCCGTCCCGGGACAGGGGGAGGCACTGAAGCTTTCTTT | CSARPGTGGGTEAFF
NA | NA | TRBJ2-1 | TRBV4-2 | TGTGCCAGCAGCCAAGTGGGGGGGCGCTCCTACAATGAGCAGTTCTTC | CASSQVGGRSYNEQFF
once | NA | TRBJ1-5 | TRBV7-9 | TGTGCCAGCAGCTCCGATTTCGGGCCCCAGCATTTT | CASSSDFGPQHF
NA | NA | TRBJ1-2 | TRBV6-5 | TGTGCCAGCAGTTCACAAGTAAACTATGGCTACACCTTC | CASSSQVNYGYTF